This record covers a single T cell receptor beta chain. What it recognizes is unknown. Libraries of TCR beta came from quantitative 5'-RACE with molecular barcodes. Each CDR3 protein is one row after TCRdb ran MiXCR on the 5' RACE reads. The data show roughly 240,000 distinct CDR3 sequences, 8% to 10% seen once. This record belongs to a study of CD8 T cells in ankylosing spondylitis. V shed 9 bases and J shed 2 bases, with 14 bases lying between them. The CDR3 sequence is 13 residues long. Germline V lookup: CDR1 MNHNY, CDR2 SVGAGI (reference sequence). Study-wide findings and caveats: What appeared characteristic of ankylosing spondylitis blood was a TCR beta motif of eight or nine highly homologous variants. Enrichment of disease-linked clones was reportedly significant in matched ankylosing spondylitis synovial fluid. Prior literature has documented some motif variants in synovial fluid and blood from reactive arthritis.

The origin of this receptor is a female donor with ankylosing spondylitis or in good health (not recorded which). The V and J genes are TRBV6-6 and TRBJ2-7, with D perhaps TRBD2 (6 bases). The sequenced sample was blood, either unsorted or a sorted T cell fraction (not recorded which). The CDR3 loop reads CASRNSGTYEQYF. The CDR3 DNA is TGTGCCAGTCGAAATAGCGGAACCTACGAGCAGTACTTC.